This T cell receptor (beta chain) was observed in a study of cytomegalovirus exposure and HLA in healthy donors. Researchers ran the PCR with 60 Vbeta and 13 Jbeta primers. Profiling relied on immunoSEQ multiplex PCR, and the TCRdb table lists in-frame clones only, not all of them. This table has under 200,000 clones, around 81% appearing once. Per germline, CDR1 MGHDK and CDR2 SYGVNS. This CDR3 spans 16 amino acids. V lost 5 bases to trimming and J lost 4 bases; unmatched junction nucleotides: 5. In the case of this clone: Its target is unknown.

Study-level points and caveats: The study carried out a later analysis of TCR beta sequences. It associated approximately 15,000 of them with specific HLA alleles at a false discovery rate of 0.05. An apparent linkage of common viral pathogens to several of the most significant clusters emerged in a later analysis.

The sample consisted of PBMCs. This TCR came from a woman under 30 in good health and CMV-seropositive. The chain combines TRBV25-1 with TRBJ2-3, with TRBD2 matching 14 bases. This CDR3 reads CASSRLAGGQPDTQYF. The CDR3 nucleotides are TGTGCCAGCAGTCGACTAGCGGGGGGGCAGCCAGATACGCAGTATTTT.